The rows below give T cell receptor beta chains drawn from one sample of a study of blood T cell repertoires in COVID-19. The table came from immunoSEQ multiplex PCR; TCRdb's copy has only in-frame clones and leaves some out. This sample has almost 400,000 clones, with roughly 90% found just once. Sample: PBMCs or T cells enriched from blood (not recorded which). These TCRs come from a woman aged 30 to 39 who had recovered from COVID-19. Each CDR3 is given with its conserved first and last residue. Each record gives: V gene, J gene, CDR3 protein.

V: TRBV9; J: TRBJ1-1; CDR3: CASSVGGGMGLMNTEAFF
V: TRBV3-1/TRBV3-2; J: TRBJ1-1; CDR3: CASRQGANTEAFF
V: TRBV27; J: TRBJ1-1; CDR3: CASSAARGVTEAFF
V: TRBV5-6; J: TRBJ2-1; CDR3: CASSLEAGRRTYNEQFF
V: TRBV6-5; J: TRBJ2-1; CDR3: CASSLQGPYNEQFF
V: TRBV4-2; J: TRBJ2-7; CDR3: CASSRNGQSDEQYF
V: TRBV3-1/TRBV3-2; J: TRBJ2-5; CDR3: CASSQDNPQETQYF
V: TRBV10-3; J: TRBJ2-3; CDR3: CAISESTGGGTDTQYF
V: TRBV29-1; J: TRBJ1-1; CDR3: CSVESAGGRTEAFF
V: TRBV2; J: TRBJ2-1; CDR3: CASSARLAGDSYNEQFF
V: TRBV9; J: TRBJ2-1; CDR3: CASSVDPQYGGAYNEQFF
V: TRBV2; J: TRBJ1-1; CDR3: CASRQVIESFF
V: TRBV15; J: TRBJ1-6; CDR3: CATSRVSGTGGNSPLHF
V: TRBV9; J: TRBJ1-6; CDR3: CASSVGTNSPLHF
V: TRBV28; J: TRBJ1-2; CDR3: CASSLRGYGYTF
V: TRBV27; J: TRBJ2-5; CDR3: CASPRWGGRGTNQETQYF
V: TRBV18; J: TRBJ1-1; CDR3: CASSPRNGVNTEAFF
V: TRBV18; J: TRBJ1-1; CDR3: CASSPPRGSTEAFF
V: TRBV6-5; J: TRBJ1-2; CDR3: CASSYSQAYGYTF
V: TRBV4-1; J: TRBJ2-7; CDR3: CASSPGLAAYEQYF
V: TRBV9; J: TRBJ1-1; CDR3: CASSKTGVNTEAFF
V: TRBV4-3; J: TRBJ1-5; CDR3: CASSQEHYSNQPQHF
V: TRBV27; J: TRBJ2-1; CDR3: CASSPSRGSSYNEQFF
V: TRBV27; J: TRBJ2-3; CDR3: CASRRTSTDTQYF
V: TRBV9; J: TRBJ2-2; CDR3: CASSGTTGTEFANTGELFF
V: TRBV6-5; J: TRBJ1-2; CDR3: CASSRGLGGYTF
V: TRBV28; J: TRBJ1-6; CDR3: CASSKGRGAPLHF
V: TRBV7-8; J: TRBJ1-2; CDR3: CASSHTDYGYTF
V: TRBV30; J: TRBJ2-2; CDR3: CAWGRGGELFF
V: TRBV27; J: TRBJ1-2; CDR3: CASRPRTLGQGIYGYTF
V: TRBV11-2; J: TRBJ2-7; CDR3: CASSGLKGLTSYEQYF
V: TRBV19; J: TRBJ1-1; CDR3: CASSNPGNTEAFF
V: TRBV6-5; J: TRBJ2-5; CDR3: CASSYSWTGLQETQYF
V: TRBV4-1; J: TRBJ1-5; CDR3: CASSQDRTVGNQPQHF
V: TRBV7-3; J: TRBJ2-1; CDR3: CASSLGSSGPFYNEQFF
V: TRBV19; J: TRBJ1-4; CDR3: CASSILVGENFNEKLFF
V: TRBV7-2; J: TRBJ1-1; CDR3: CASSQLLQGTAAFF
V: TRBV7-9; J: TRBJ2-5; CDR3: CASSFAGKTQYF
V: TRBV28; J: TRBJ2-7; CDR3: CASSLKLLRQYF
V: TRBV24-1; J: TRBJ2-1; CDR3: CATSVQRGIYNEQFF
V: TRBV7-9; J: TRBJ2-1; CDR3: CASSKPGLYNEQFF
V: TRBV2; J: TRBJ2-7; CDR3: CASTSGPYEQYF
V: TRBV28; J: TRBJ2-6; CDR3: CASTRDRGRGSSGANVLTF
V: TRBV7-9; J: TRBJ2-7; CDR3: CASSEGTSYEQYF
V: TRBV27; J: TRBJ1-6; CDR3: CASSYRGDNSPLHF
V: TRBV5-1; J: TRBJ2-5; CDR3: CASSHGQEQETQYF
V: TRBV7-2; J: TRBJ1-2; CDR3: CASSPRSGYGYTF
V: TRBV6-5; J: TRBJ2-1; CDR3: CASSRGTADNEQFF
V: TRBV3-1/TRBV3-2; J: TRBJ2-1; CDR3: CASTLTGPYNEQFF
V: TRBV5-1; J: TRBJ2-1; CDR3: CASSLVAGLSYNEQFF
V: TRBV10-3; J: TRBJ2-1; CDR3: CAISGSYGEQFF
V: TRBV9; J: TRBJ2-7; CDR3: CASSDGGTGTYEQYF
V: TRBV10-3; J: TRBJ2-1; CDR3: CAISGTGSSYNEQFF
V: TRBV28; J: TRBJ1-2; CDR3: CASRNRGEGGYGYTF
V: TRBV11-2; J: TRBJ1-4; CDR3: CASSGSRGRTNEKLFF